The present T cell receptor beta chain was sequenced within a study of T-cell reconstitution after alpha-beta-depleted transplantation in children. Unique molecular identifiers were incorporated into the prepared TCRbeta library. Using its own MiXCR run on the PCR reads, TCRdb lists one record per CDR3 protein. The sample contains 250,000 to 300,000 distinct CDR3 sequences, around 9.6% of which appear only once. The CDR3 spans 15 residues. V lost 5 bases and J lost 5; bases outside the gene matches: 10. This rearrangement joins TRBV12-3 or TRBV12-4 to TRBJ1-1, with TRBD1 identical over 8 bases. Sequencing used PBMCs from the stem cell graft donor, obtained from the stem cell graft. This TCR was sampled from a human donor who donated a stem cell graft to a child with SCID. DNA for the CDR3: TGTGCCAGCAGTGACAGGACAGGGCCGGAGACTGAAGCTTTCTTT. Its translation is CASSDRTGPETEAFF.